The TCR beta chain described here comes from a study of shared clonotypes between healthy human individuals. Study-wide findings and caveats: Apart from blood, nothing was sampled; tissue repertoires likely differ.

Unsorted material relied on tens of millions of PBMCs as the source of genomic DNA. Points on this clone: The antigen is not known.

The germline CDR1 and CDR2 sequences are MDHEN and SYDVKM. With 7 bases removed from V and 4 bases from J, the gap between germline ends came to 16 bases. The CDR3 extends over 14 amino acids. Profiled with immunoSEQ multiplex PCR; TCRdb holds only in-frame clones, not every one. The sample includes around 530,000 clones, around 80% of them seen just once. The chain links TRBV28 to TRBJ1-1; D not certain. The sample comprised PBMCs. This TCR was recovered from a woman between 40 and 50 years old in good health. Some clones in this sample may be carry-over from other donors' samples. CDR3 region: CASIDWMQSTEAFF. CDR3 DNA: TGTGCCAGCATCGATTGGATGCAGAGCACTGAAGCTTTCTTT.